This T cell receptor (beta chain) was captured by sequencing in a study of cytomegalovirus exposure and HLA in healthy donors. Overall study: An analysis done earlier identified 90 million to 120 million unique TCR beta sequences from approximately 180 million T cells.

Study outcomes and limitations: A few V segments could not be told apart, such as TRBV6-2 and TRBV6-3, and were left out. The authors later found most CMV-associated TCR beta chains appeared HLA-restricted. The authors later found TCR association rates varying by HLA locus, with DRB1 most and HLA-C fewest.

The J segment lost 2 bases and the V segment lost 4 bases, leaving 7 bases of the junction unmatched. Germline V gives CDR1 SGDLS, CDR2 YYNGEE. The CDR3 is made up of 16 amino acids. Details on this clone: What it recognizes is unknown.

With 60 Vbeta and 13 Jbeta primers, the PCR was carried out. Sequenced by immunoSEQ multiplex PCR; TCRdb stores in-frame clones only, minus some. The sample has about 96,000 clones. This chain joins TRBV9 and TRBJ2-2, with TRBD1 matching 8 bases. The clonotype was recovered from a woman in her twenties or thirties in good health and CMV-seronegative. Specimen: PBMCs. The CDR3 reads CASSMTGDPNTGELFF. DNA for the CDR3: TGTGCCAGCAGCATGACAGGGGACCCTAACACCGGGGAGCTGTTTTTT. Based on the CDR3 plus reference TRBV9 and TRBJ2-2, the full variable domain is DSGVTQTPKHLITATGQRVTLRCSPRSGDLSVYWYQQSLDQGLQFLIQYYNGEERAKGNILERFSAQQFPDLHSELNLSSLELGDSALYFCASSMTGDPNTGELFFGEGSRLTVL.